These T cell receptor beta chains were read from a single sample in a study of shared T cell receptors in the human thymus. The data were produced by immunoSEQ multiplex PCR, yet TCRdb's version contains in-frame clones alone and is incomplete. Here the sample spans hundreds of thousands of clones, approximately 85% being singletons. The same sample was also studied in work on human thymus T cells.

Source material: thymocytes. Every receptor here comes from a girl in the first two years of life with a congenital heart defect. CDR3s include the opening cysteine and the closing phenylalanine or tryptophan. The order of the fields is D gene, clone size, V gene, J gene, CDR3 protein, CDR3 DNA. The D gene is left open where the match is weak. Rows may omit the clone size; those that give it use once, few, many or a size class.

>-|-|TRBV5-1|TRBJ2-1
CASEGGSSYNEQFF
TGCGCCAGCGAGGGGGGGAGCTCCTACAATGAGCAGTTCTTC
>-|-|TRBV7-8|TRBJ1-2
CASSLERGWSWGYTF
TGTGCCAGCAGCTTAGAAAGGGGTTGGTCCTGGGGCTACACCTTC
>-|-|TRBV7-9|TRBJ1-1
CASSFHRENTEAFF
TGTGCCAGCAGCTTCCACAGGGAGAACACTGAAGCTTTCTTT
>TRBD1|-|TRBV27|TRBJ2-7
CASSSGGARYF
TGTGCCAGCAGTTCAGGGGGCGCAAGGTACTTC
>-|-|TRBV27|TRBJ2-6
CASSPVEDSGANVLTF
TGTGCCAGCAGCCCCGTGGAGGACTCTGGGGCCAACGTCCTGACTTTC
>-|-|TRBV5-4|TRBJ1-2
CASSLVGRQNPYGYTF
TGTGCCAGCAGCTTGGTGGGGCGGCAGAACCCTTATGGCTACACCTTC
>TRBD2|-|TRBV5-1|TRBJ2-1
CASSRTSGPYNEQFF
TGCGCCAGCAGCCGGACTAGCGGACCCTACAATGAGCAGTTCTTC
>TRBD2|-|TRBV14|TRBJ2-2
CASSQGLAGKTGELFF
TGTGCCAGCAGCCAAGGACTAGCGGGGAAAACCGGGGAGCTGTTTTTT
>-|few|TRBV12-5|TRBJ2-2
CASGLVRRQGEARTGELFF
TGTGCTAGTGGTTTGGTACGAAGGCAGGGGGAGGCGAGAACCGGGGAGCTGTTTTTT
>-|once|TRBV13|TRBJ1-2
CASSHGKDSGLWRRGYTF
TGTGCCAGCAGCCACGGGAAAGATTCGGGACTCTGGAGGCGAGGCTACACCTTC
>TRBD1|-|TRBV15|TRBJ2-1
CATSRGRDRGSVGNEQFF
TGTGCCACCAGCAGAGGACGGGACAGGGGCAGTGTAGGCAATGAGCAGTTCTTC
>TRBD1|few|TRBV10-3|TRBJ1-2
CAIRGQGARGYTF
TGTGCCATCAGGGGACAGGGGGCGCGGGGCTACACCTTC
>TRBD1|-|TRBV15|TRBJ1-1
CATSTPGQGDTEAFF
TGTGCCACCAGCACCCCGGGACAGGGGGACACTGAAGCTTTCTTT
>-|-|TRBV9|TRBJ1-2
CASSPYGTLNGYTF
TGTGCCAGCAGCCCCTACGGGACACTTAATGGCTACACCTTC
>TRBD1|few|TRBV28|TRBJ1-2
CASSQTRDRVIANYGYTF
TGTGCCAGCAGCCAGACGCGGGACAGGGTTATAGCTAACTATGGCTACACCTTC
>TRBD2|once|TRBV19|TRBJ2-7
CASSSRGRERSYEQYF
TGTGCCAGTAGTTCCCGCGGGAGGGAAAGGTCCTACGAGCAGTACTTC
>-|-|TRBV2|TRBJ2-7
CASSGVGAYEQYF
TGTGCCAGCAGTGGGGTCGGGGCCTACGAGCAGTACTTC
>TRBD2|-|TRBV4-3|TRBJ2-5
CASSQEGGTRRETQYF
TGCGCCAGCAGCCAAGAAGGGGGGACTAGAAGAGAGACCCAGTACTTC
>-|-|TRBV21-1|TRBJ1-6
CASPGQGGVRENSPLHF
TGTGCCAGCCCGGGACAGGGAGGGGTTAGGGAAAATTCACCCCTCCACTTT
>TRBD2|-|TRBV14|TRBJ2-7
CASSQPPAGREAYEQYF
TGTGCCAGCAGCCAGCCCCCTGCGGGCCGGGAGGCTTACGAGCAGTACTTC
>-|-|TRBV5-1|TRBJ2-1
CASSPRDNEQFF
TGCGCCAGCAGCCCCCGAGATAATGAGCAGTTCTTC
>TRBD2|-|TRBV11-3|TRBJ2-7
CASSLAPSGGENEQYF
TGTGCCAGCAGCTTAGCCCCTAGCGGGGGGGAAAACGAGCAGTACTTC
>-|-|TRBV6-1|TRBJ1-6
CASSERYRVGSPLHF
TGTGCCAGCAGTGAACGGTACAGGGTAGGTTCACCCCTCCACTTT
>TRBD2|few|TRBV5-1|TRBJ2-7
CASRWTSGGTHHEQYF
TGCGCCAGCCGCTGGACTAGCGGGGGGACCCACCACGAGCAGTACTTC
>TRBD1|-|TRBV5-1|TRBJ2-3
CASSGDRPPDTQYF
TGCGCCAGCAGCGGGGACAGGCCACCAGATACGCAGTATTTT
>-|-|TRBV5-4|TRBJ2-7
CASGESMGLSHYEQYF
TGTGCCAGCGGAGAGTCCATGGGTCTATCCCACTACGAGCAGTACTTC
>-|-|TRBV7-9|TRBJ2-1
CASSHSRSLSYNEQFF
TGTGCCAGCAGCCACTCTCGTAGCCTCTCCTACAATGAGCAGTTCTTC
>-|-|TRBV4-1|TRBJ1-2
CASSQGRNYGYTF
TGCGCCAGCAGCCAAGGCAGAAACTATGGCTACACCTTC
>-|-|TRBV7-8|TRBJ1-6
CASSLNGLSSYNSPLHF
TGTGCCAGCAGCTTAAACGGGTTGAGCTCCTATAATTCACCCCTCCACTTT
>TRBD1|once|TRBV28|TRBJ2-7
CASSLRTGHEQHF
TGTGCCAGCAGTCTGAGGACAGGGCACGAGCAGCACTTC
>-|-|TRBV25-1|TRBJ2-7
CASSSGLSSYEQYF
TGTGCCAGCTCGAGCGGCCTGAGCTCCTACGAGCAGTACTTC
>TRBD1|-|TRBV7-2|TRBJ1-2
CASSLAPWGTVYGYTF
TGTGCCAGCAGCTTAGCTCCTTGGGGGACAGTCTATGGCTACACCTTC
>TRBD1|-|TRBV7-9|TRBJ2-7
CASSSVDRARHEQYF
TGTGCCAGCAGCTCAGTGGACAGGGCACGCCACGAGCAGTACTTC
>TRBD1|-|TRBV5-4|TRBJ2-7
CASSLGTGPEQYF
TGTGCCAGCAGCTTAGGGACAGGGCCGGAGCAGTACTTC
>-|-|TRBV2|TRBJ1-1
CASEGVRVGYGNTEAFF
TGTGCCAGCGAGGGGGTCAGGGTGGGGTATGGGAACACTGAAGCTTTCTTT
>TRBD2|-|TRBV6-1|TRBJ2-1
CASRGGLAGANEQFF
TGTGCCAGCAGGGGGGGACTAGCGGGGGCCAATGAGCAGTTCTTC
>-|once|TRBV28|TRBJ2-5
CASSFHGTQYF
TGTGCCAGCAGTTTTCACGGGACCCAGTACTTC
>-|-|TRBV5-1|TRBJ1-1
CASSLVGELNTEAFF
TGCGCCAGCAGCTTGGTTGGGGAGCTGAACACTGAAGCTTTCTTT
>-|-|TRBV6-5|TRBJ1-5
CASSLKGGGSNQPQHF
TGTGCCAGCAGTTTGAAGGGTGGCGGGAGCAATCAGCCCCAGCATTTT
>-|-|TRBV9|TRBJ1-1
CASSVDGGDTEAFF
TGTGCCAGCAGCGTAGATGGGGGGGACACTGAAGCTTTCTTT